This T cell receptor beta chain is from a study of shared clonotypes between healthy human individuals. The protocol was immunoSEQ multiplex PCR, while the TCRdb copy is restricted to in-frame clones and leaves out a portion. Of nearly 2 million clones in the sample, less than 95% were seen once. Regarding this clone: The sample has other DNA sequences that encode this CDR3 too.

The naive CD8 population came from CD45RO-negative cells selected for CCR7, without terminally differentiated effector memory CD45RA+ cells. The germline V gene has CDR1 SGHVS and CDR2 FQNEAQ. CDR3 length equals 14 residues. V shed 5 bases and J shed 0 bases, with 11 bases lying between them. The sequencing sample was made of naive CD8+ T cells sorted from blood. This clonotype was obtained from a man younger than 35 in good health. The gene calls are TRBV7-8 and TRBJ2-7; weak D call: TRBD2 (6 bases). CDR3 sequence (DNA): TGTGCCAGCAGCCCCCCCGGGGGCTCCTACGAGCAGTACTTC. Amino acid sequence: CASSPPGGSYEQYF.